This TCR beta chain was retrieved from a study of regulatory T cells in long-lasting Graves disease. Time point indicated: newly diagnosed GD, antithyroid drugs for less than 3 months. The TCR library used RNA extracted from PBMCs. American Thyroid Association guidelines defined Graves' disease diagnosis. V dropped 5 bases and J dropped 3 bases, with 11 bases sitting between them. Germline CDR1 reads MGHRA; CDR2 reads YSYEKL. This CDR3 contains 13 residues. In building TCR beta libraries, iRepertoire HTBI primers were used together with Arm-PCR of CDR3 regions. In TCRdb, the multiplex PCR reads were re-called with MiXCR into one record per CDR3 protein. The sample lists hundreds of thousands of distinct CDR3 sequences, around 15% seen once, with approximately 12% in the top ten. Separately, the same data were catalogued under a study of T cells in Graves' hyperthyroidism and ophthalmopathy.

This TCR came from a young man with Graves disease. This material consisted of peripheral blood mononuclear cells (PBMCs), taken at new diagnosis, from a patient treated with antithyroid drugs. J is TRBJ2-7 and V is TRBV4-1, with D perhaps matching TRBD1 (6 bases). CDR3 protein: CASSFRTVYEQYF. CDR3 nucleotide sequence: TGCGCCAGCAGCTTCCGGACAGTCTACGAGCAGTACTTC.